These T cell receptor beta chains were read from a single sample in a study of sequential checkpoint blockade in melanoma. Assay: immunoSEQ multiplex PCR; the TCRdb copy retains only in-frame clones and omits some. The sample consists of around 15,000 clones, 85% to 95% of them appearing once. The material sequenced was CD8+ T cells sorted from blood (inferred from file names), taken from a patient given nivolumab and ipilimumab in sequence. The receptors originated from a human donor with melanoma. The CDR3 runs from the conserved cysteine through the conserved F or W. D genes are given only for firm matches. Some rows have no size entry. The others give once, few or many, or a class for an expanded clone.

-	TRBJ1-1	TRBV4-2	-	CASSQYRSNTEAFF	TGTGCCAGCAGCCAATACAGATCGAACACTGAAGCTTTCTTT
-	TRBJ1-2	TRBV23-1	-	CASSHYQGVHYGYTF	TGCGCCAGCAGTCATTATCAGGGCGTCCACTATGGCTACACCTTC
-	TRBJ1-5	TRBV6-1	-	CASSEGVEDNQPQHF	TGTGCCAGCAGTGAAGGGGTGGAGGACAATCAGCCCCAGCATTTT
-	TRBJ1-5	TRBV7-6	-	CASSLGQGPNQPQHF	TGTGCCAGCAGCTTAGGTCAGGGCCCCAATCAGCCCCAGCATTTT
-	TRBJ1-5	TRBV6-5	-	CASTPAEYSNQPQHF	TGTGCCAGCACCCCGGCGGAGTATAGCAATCAGCCCCAGCATTTT
-	TRBJ1-4	TRBV28	-	CASSLNREFLFF	TGTGCCAGCAGTTTGAACAGGGAATTTCTGTTTTTT
-	TRBJ1-2	TRBV4-2	-	CASSQDGAGRARYGYTF	TGTGCCAGCAGCCAAGATGGGGCTGGCAGGGCGCGCTATGGCTACACCTTC
TRBD1	TRBJ1-4	TRBV13	once	CASSLGLDRGGEKLFF	TGTGCCAGCAGCTTAGGCTTAGACAGGGGCGGTGAAAAACTGTTTTTT
-	TRBJ1-2	TRBV11-2	-	CASSFNRRDGYTF	TGTGCCAGCAGCTTTAACAGACGTGATGGCTACACCTTC
-	TRBJ2-7	TRBV28	-	CASSPGQASYEQYF	TGTGCCAGCAGTCCCGGCCAGGCCTCCTACGAGCAGTACTTC
-	TRBJ2-7	TRBV28	-	CASSLTGIAYEQYF	TGTGCCAGCAGCCTAACAGGGATTGCCTACGAGCAGTACTTC
TRBD1	TRBJ1-1	TRBV6-5	few	CASSITGVNTEAFF	TGTGCCAGCAGTATCACAGGGGTGAACACTGAAGCTTTCTTT
-	TRBJ2-7	TRBV7-9	once	CASSLGFYEQYF	TGTGCCAGCAGCTTAGGCTTTTACGAGCAGTACTTC
-	TRBJ1-2	TRBV4-1	-	CASSQGALNYGYTF	TGCGCCAGCAGCCAGGGGGCGCTGAACTATGGCTACACCTTC
-	TRBJ1-5	TRBV27	-	CASSLTGIYPQHF	TGTGCCAGCAGTCTCACAGGGATATATCCCCAGCATTTT
-	TRBJ1-2	TRBV7-9	-	CASSLAGVGGYTF	TGTGCCAGCAGCTTAGCAGGGGTGGGCGGCTACACCTTC
TRBD1	TRBJ2-7	TRBV19	-	CASERTGGIYEQYF	TGTGCCAGTGAACGGACAGGGGGCATCTACGAGCAGTACTTC
-	TRBJ2-3	TRBV9	-	CASNLGRRVDTQYF	TGTGCCAGCAACCTAGGAAGGAGGGTGGATACGCAGTATTTT
TRBD2	TRBJ2-7	TRBV7-8	-	CASIPPLGRGGRNSYEQYF	TGTGCCAGTATACCCCCTCTAGGGCGAGGCGGGAGGAACTCCTACGAGCAGTACTTC
TRBD1	TRBJ1-1	TRBV7-9	-	CASRAGGTEAFF	TGTGCCAGCAGGGCAGGGGGAACTGAAGCTTTCTTT
TRBD1	TRBJ1-6	TRBV19	-	CASRIPTGDSPLHF	TGTGCCAGTAGGATTCCGACAGGGGACTCACCCCTCCACTTT
-	TRBJ1-2	TRBV19	-	CATTQGGRLNYGYTF	TGTGCCACTACGCAGGGTGGTCGGCTTAACTATGGCTACACCTTC
-	TRBJ1-2	TRBV11-1	-	CASSPWTAVDGYTF	TGTGCCAGCAGCCCCTGGACAGCTGTCGATGGCTACACCTTC
-	TRBJ2-7	TRBV7-9	-	CASSLPLGQPYEQYF	TGTGCCAGCAGCTTGCCCCTAGGACAGCCATACGAGCAGTACTTC
TRBD1	TRBJ2-7	TRBV13	-	CASSLGTGGDYEQYF	TGTGCCAGCAGCTTAGGGACAGGGGGAGACTACGAGCAGTACTTC
-	TRBJ1-1	TRBV5-1	-	CASSPEAGSNTEAFF	TGCGCCAGCAGCCCGGAAGCAGGGTCGAACACTGAAGCTTTCTTT
-	TRBJ1-2	TRBV4-1	-	CASSQKTGDYGYTF	TGCGCCAGCAGCCAGAAGACCGGGGACTATGGCTACACCTTC
-	TRBJ2-7	TRBV5-4	-	CASTRGGEYEQYF	TGTGCCAGCACCAGAGGGGGAGAGTACGAGCAGTACTTC
-	TRBJ1-1	TRBV25-1	-	CASSDWSFGGTTEAFF	TGTGCCAGCAGTGACTGGTCTTTCGGGGGAACAACTGAAGCTTTCTTT
-	TRBJ1-2	TRBV5-8	-	CASSLSTYGYTF	TGTGCCAGCAGCTTGAGCACCTATGGCTACACCTTC
-	TRBJ1-1	TRBV2	-	CASEEAIRGFF	TGTGCCAGTGAGGAGGCAATTCGAGGCTTCTTT
-	TRBJ1-1	TRBV4-1	-	CASSQDRVMNTEAFF	TGCGCCAGCAGCCAAGATCGGGTGATGAACACTGAAGCTTTCTTT
TRBD1	TRBJ1-1	TRBV19	-	CASSIQGPGGLNTEAFF	TGTGCCAGTAGTATTCAGGGGCCAGGGGGCCTGAACACTGAAGCTTTCTTT
-	TRBJ1-1	TRBV11-1	-	CASSLAQVGNTEAFF	TGTGCCAGCAGCTTAGCGCAGGTGGGGAACACTGAAGCTTTCTTT
-	TRBJ1-1	TRBV5-5	-	CASSLVQGIAFF	TGTGCCAGCAGCTTGGTACAGGGCATAGCTTTCTTT
TRBD2	TRBJ2-7	TRBV19	-	CASSMGGDEQYF	TGTGCCAGTAGTATGGGAGGGGACGAGCAGTACTTC
TRBD2	TRBJ2-7	TRBV7-9	-	CASSGTRSGGSSYEQYF	TGTGCCAGCAGCGGGACGCGCAGCGGGGGGAGCTCCTACGAGCAGTACTTC
-	TRBJ1-2	TRBV19	-	CASSIAGDYYGYTF	TGTGCCAGTAGTATAGCCGGGGACTACTATGGCTACACCTTC
-	TRBJ1-6	TRBV4-1	-	CASSPAGANSPLHF	TGCGCCAGCAGCCCAGCAGGGGCTAATTCACCCCTCCACTTT
TRBD1	TRBJ1-2	TRBV5-6	-	CASSLQGDNYGYTF	TGTGCCAGCAGCTTACAGGGGGATAACTATGGCTACACCTTC
-	TRBJ2-7	TRBV5-6	-	CASSLVAGALYEQYF	TGTGCCAGCAGCTTGGTGGCAGGGGCTTTATACGAGCAGTACTTC
TRBD1	TRBJ1-5	TRBV27	-	CASGWDRLQPQHF	TGTGCCAGCGGCTGGGACAGGCTCCAGCCCCAGCATTTT
-	TRBJ1-6	TRBV7-6	few	CASSLGGRNSPLHF	TGTGCCAGCAGCTTGGGGGGACGGAATTCACCCCTCCACTTT
TRBD2	TRBJ2-5	TRBV7-9	-	CASDSGRYQETQYF	TGTGCCAGCGATAGCGGGAGGTACCAAGAGACCCAGTACTTC
TRBD1	TRBJ1-2	TRBV9	-	CASSGGLQGAFHGYTF	TGTGCCAGCAGCGGGGGTTTACAGGGGGCCTTTCATGGCTACACCTTC